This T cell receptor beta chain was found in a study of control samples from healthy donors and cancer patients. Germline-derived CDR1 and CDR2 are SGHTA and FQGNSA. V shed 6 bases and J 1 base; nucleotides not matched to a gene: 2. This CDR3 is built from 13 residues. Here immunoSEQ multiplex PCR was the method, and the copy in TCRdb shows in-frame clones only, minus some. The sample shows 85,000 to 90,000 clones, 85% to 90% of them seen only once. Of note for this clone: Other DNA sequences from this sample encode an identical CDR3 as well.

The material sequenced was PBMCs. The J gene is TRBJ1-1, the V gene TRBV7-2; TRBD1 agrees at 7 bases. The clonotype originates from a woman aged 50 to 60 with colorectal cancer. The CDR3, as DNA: TGTGCCAGCAGTCGACAGGGGAACACTGAAGCTTTCTTT. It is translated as CASSRQGNTEAFF.